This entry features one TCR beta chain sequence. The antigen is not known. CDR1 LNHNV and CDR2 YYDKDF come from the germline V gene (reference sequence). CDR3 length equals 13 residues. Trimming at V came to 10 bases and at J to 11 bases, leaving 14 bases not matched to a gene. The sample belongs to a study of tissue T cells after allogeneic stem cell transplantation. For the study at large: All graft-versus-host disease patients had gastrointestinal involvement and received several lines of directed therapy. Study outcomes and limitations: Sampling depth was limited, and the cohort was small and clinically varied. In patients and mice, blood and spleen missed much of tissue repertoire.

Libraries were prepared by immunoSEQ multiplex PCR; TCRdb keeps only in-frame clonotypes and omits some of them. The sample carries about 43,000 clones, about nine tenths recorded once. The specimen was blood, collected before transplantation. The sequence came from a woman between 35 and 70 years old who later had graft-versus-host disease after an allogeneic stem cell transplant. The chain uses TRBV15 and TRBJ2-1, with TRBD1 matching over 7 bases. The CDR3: CAIRLTGTDQQFF. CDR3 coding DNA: TGTGCCATCCGCTTGACTGGGACAGACCAGCAGTTCTTC.